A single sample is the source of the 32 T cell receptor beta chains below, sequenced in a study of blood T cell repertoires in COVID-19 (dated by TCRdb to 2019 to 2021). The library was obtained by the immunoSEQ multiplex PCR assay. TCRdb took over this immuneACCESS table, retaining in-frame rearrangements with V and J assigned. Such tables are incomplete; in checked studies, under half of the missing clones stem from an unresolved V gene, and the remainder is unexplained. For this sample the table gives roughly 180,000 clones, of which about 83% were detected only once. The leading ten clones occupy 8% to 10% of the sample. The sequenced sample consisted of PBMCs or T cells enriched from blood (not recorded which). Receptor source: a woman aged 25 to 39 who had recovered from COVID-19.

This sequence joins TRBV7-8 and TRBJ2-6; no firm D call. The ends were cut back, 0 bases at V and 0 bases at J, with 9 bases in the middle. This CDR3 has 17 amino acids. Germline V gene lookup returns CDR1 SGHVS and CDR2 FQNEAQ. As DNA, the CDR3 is TGTGCCAGCAGCTTAGCTCCCTCCGTCTCTGGGGCCAACGTCCTGACTTTC. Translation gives CASSLAPSVSGANVLTF.

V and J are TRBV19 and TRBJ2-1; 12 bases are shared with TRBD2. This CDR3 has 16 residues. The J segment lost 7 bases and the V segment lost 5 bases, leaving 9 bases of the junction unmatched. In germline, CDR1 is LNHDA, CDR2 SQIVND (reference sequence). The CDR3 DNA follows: TGTGCCAGTAGTGTGAGACTAGCGGGAGTGGAGAATGAGCAGTTCTTC. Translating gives CASSVRLAGVENEQFF.

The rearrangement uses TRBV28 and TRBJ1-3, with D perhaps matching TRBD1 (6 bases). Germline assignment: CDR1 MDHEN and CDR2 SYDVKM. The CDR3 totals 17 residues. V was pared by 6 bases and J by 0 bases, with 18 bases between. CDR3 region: CASSRGGASGSGNTIYF. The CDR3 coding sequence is TGTGCCAGCAGCCGAGGGGGTGCTTCGGGCTCTGGAAACACCATATATTTT.

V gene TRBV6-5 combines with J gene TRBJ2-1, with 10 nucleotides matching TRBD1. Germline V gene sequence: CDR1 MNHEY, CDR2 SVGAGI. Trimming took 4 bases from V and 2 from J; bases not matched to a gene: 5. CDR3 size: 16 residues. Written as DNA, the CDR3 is TGTGCCAGCAGTTTATCCGGGACAGGGGCCTACAATGAGCAGTTCTTC. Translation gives CASSLSGTGAYNEQFF.

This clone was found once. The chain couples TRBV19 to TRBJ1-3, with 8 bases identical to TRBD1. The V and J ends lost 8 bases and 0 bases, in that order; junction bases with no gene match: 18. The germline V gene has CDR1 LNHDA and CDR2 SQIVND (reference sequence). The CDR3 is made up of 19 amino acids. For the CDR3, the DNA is TGTGCCAGTGGAGGATGGGGACAGGAACCATTTTTCTCTGGAAACACCATATATTTT. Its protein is CASGGWGQEPFFSGNTIYF.

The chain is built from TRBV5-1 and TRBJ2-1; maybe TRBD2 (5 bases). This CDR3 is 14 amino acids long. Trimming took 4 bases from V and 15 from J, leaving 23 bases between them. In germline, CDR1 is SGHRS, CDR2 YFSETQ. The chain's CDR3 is CASSPTLGEGLGFF. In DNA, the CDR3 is TGCGCCAGCAGCCCGACCTTAGGTGAGGGATTGGGGTTCTTC.

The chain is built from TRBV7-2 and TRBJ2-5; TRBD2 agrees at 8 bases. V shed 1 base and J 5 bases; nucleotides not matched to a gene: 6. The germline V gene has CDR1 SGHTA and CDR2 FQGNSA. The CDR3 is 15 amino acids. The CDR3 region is CASSLVPGGRETQYF. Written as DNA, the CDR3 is TGTGCCAGCAGCTTAGTGCCGGGAGGGAGGGAGACCCAGTACTTC.

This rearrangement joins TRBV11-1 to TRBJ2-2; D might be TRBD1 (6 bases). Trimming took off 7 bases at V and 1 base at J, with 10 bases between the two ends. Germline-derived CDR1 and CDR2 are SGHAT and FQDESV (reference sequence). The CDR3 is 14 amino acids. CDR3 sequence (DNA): TGTGCCAGCACCGGGACAAGGAACACCGGGGAGCTGTTTTTT. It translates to CASTGTRNTGELFF.

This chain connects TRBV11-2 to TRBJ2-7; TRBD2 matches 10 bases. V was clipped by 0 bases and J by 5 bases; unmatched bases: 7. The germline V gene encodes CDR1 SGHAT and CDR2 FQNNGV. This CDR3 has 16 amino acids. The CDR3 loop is CASSLDWPSGSDEQYF. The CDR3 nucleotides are TGTGCCAGCAGCTTAGATTGGCCTAGCGGGAGCGACGAGCAGTACTTC.

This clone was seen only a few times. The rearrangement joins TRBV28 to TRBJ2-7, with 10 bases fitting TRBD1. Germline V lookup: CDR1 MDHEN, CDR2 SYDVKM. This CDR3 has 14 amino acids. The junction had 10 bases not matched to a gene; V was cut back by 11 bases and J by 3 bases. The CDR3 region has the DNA TGTGCCGGATGCCGGGACAGGGGATGCTACGAGCAGTACTTC. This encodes CAGCRDRGCYEQYF.

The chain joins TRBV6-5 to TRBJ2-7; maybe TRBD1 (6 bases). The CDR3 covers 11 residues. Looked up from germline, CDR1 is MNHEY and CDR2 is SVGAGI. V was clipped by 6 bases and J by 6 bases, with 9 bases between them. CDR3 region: CASRNRAEQYF. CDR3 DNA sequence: TGTGCCAGCAGGAACAGGGCCGAGCAGTACTTC.

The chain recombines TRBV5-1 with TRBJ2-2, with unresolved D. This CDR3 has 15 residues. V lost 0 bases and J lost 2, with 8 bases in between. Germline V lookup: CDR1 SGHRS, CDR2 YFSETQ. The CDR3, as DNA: TGCGCCAGCAGCTTGGTTACTTCTAACACCGGGGAGCTGTTTTTT. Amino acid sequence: CASSLVTSNTGELFF.

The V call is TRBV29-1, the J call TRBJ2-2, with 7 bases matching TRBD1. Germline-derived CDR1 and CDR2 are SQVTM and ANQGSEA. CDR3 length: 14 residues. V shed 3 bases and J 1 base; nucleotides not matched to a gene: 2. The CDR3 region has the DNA TGCAGCGTTGACAGGGGGATGAACACCGGGGAGCTGTTTTTT. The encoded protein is CSVDRGMNTGELFF.

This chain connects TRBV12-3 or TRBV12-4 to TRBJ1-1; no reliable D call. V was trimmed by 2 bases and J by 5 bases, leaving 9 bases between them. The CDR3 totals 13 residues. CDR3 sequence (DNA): TGTGCCAGCAGTTTATCGGGGTGGACTGAAGCTTTCTTT. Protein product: CASSLSGWTEAFF.

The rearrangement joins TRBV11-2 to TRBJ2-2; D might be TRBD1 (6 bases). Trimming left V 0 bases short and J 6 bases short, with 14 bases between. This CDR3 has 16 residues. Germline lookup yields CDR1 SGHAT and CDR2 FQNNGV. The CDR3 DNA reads TGTGCCAGCAGCTTAGAACAGGGAAAGGGTGCCGGGGAGCTGTTTTTT. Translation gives CASSLEQGKGAGELFF.

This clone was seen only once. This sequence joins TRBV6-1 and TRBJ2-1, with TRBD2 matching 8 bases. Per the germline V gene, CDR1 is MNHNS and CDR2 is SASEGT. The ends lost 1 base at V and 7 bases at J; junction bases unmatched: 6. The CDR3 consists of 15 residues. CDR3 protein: CASSEVSGSRNEQFF. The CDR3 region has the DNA TGTGCCAGCAGTGAAGTGAGCGGGAGCAGGAATGAGCAGTTCTTC.

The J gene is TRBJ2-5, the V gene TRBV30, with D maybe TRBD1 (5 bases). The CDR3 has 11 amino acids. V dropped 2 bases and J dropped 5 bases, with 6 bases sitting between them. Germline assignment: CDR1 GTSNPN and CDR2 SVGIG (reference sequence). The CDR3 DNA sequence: TGTGCCTGGAGTCAGGGCGAGACCCAGTACTTC. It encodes CAWSQGETQYF.

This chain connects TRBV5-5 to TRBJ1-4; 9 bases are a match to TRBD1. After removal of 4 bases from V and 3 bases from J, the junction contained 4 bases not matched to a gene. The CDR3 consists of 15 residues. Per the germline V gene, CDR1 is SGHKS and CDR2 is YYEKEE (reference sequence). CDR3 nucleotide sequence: TGTGCCAGCAGCGGCTACAGGGGGCCTAATGAAAAACTGTTTTTT. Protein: CASSGYRGPNEKLFF.

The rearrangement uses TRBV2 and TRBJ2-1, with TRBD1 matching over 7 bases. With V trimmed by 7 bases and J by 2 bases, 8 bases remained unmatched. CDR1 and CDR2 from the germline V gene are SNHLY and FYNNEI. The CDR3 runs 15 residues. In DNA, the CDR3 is TGTGCCAGCATGACCGGACAGGCAACCTACAATGAGCAGTTCTTC. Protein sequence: CASMTGQATYNEQFF.

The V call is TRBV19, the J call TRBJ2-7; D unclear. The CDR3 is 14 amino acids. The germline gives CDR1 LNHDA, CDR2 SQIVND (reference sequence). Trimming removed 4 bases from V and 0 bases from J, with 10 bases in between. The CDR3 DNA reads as TGTGCCAGTAGTAAAGCTATGAGCTCCTACGAGCAGTACTTC. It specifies CASSKAMSSYEQYF.

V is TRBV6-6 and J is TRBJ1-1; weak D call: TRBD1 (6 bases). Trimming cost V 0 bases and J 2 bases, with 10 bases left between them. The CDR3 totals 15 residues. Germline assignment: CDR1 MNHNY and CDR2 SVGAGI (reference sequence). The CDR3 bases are TGTGCCAGCAGTTACTCGCTACAGGGAAACACTGAAGCTTTCTTT. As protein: CASSYSLQGNTEAFF.

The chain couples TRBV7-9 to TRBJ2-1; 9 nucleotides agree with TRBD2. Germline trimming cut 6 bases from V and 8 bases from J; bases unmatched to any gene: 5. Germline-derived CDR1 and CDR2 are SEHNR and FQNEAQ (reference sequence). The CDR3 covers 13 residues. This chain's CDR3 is CASRPTSGDEQFF. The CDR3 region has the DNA TGTGCCAGCAGGCCGACTAGCGGAGATGAGCAGTTCTTC.

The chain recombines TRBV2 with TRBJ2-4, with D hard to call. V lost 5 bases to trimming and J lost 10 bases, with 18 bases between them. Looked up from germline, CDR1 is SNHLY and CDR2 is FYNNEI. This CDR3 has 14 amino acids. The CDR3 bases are TGTGCCAGCAGTCTAAACCAGCAGGTCCTTATTCAGTACTTC. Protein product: CASSLNQQVLIQYF.

The CDR3 here is CASSLYSTFSYNEQFF. The CDR3 DNA sequence: TGTGCCAGCAGTTTATACAGTACTTTCTCCTACAATGAGCAGTTCTTC. This chain links TRBV27 with TRBJ2-1; D call uncertain. This CDR3 has 16 residues. Germline V gives CDR1 MNHEY, CDR2 SMNVEV (reference sequence). Trimming cost V 1 base and J 0 bases, with 10 bases left between them.

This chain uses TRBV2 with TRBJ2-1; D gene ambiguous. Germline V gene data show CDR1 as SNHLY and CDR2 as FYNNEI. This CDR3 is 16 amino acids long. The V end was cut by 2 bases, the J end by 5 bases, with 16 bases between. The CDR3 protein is CASSELSGTAHNEQFF. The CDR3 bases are TGTGCCAGCAGTGAACTGTCCGGAACAGCCCACAATGAGCAGTTCTTC.

The CDR3 nucleotides read TGTGCCAGCAGCTCGCTAGCGGGGGGGGCAGATACGCAGTATTTT. It yields the protein CASSSLAGGADTQYF. This rearrangement joins TRBV3-1 (or the pseudogene TRBV3-2) to TRBJ2-3; TRBD2 agrees at 12 bases. Trimming at V came to 5 bases and at J to 4 bases, leaving 4 bases not matched to a gene. CDR1 LGHDT and CDR2 YNNKEL come from the germline V gene (reference sequence). The CDR3 runs 15 residues.

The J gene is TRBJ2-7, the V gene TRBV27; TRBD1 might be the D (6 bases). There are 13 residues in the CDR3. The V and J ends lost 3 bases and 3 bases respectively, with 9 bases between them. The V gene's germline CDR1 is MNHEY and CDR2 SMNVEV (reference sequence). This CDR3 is CASSFGGLYEQYF. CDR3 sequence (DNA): TGTGCCAGCAGTTTTGGGGGCCTCTACGAGCAGTACTTC.

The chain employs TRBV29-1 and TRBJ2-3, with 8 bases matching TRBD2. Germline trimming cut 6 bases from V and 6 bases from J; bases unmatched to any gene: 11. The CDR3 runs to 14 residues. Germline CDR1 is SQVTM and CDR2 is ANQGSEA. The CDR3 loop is CSVRWLREGDTQYF. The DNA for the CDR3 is TGCAGCGTCCGGTGGCTACGGGAGGGGGATACGCAGTATTTT.

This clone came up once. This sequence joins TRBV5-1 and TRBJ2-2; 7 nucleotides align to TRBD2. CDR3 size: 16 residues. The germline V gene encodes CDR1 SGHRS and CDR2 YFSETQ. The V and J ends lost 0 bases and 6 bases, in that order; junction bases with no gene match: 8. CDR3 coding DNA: TGCGCCAGCAGCTTGGTGCTAGCGGTGAAACCCGGGGAGCTGTTTTTT. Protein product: CASSLVLAVKPGELFF.

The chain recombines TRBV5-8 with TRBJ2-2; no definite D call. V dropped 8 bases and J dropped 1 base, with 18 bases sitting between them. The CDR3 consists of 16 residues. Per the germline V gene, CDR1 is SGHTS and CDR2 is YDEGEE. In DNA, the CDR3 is TGTGCCAGTCATAATCCGTCCATACTGAACACCGGGGAGCTGTTTTTT. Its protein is CASHNPSILNTGELFF.

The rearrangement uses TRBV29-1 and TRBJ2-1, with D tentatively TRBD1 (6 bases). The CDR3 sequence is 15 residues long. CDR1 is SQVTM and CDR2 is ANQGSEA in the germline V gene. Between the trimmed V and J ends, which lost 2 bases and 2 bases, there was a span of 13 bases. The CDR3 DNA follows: TGCAGCGTTGAACGCCAGGGGAAAACCTACAATGAGCAGTTCTTC. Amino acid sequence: CSVERQGKTYNEQFF.

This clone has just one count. CDR3 bases: TGTGCCAGCAGCTTATCGGGGGGATCCTATAATTCACCCCTCCACTTT. It specifies CASSLSGGSYNSPLHF. V is TRBV7-9 and J is TRBJ1-6; D is possibly TRBD1 (5 bases). Trimming removed 2 bases from V and 1 base from J, with 9 bases in between. Germline CDR1 reads SEHNR; CDR2 reads FQNEAQ (reference sequence). The CDR3 sequence is 16 residues long.